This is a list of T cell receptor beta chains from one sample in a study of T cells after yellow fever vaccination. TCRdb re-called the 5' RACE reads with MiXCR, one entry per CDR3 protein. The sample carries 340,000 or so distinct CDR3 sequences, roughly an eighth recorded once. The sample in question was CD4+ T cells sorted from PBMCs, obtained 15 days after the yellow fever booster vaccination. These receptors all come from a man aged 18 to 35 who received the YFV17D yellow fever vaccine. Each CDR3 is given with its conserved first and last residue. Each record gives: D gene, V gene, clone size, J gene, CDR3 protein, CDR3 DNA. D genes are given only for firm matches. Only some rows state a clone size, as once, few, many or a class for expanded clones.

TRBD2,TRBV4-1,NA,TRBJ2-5,CASSQESYSGGAGEETQYF,TGCGCCAGCAGCCAAGAGTCATATAGCGGGGGGGCCGGCGAGGAGACCCAGTACTTC
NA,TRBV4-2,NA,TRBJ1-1,CASSQDGRGAFF,TGTGCCAGCAGCCAAGATGGGCGCGGAGCTTTCTTT
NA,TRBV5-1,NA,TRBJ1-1,CASSLGGRSRYTEAFF,TGCGCCAGCAGCTTGGGGGGCCGCAGTCGATACACTGAAGCTTTCTTT
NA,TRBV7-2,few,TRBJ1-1,CASSLRTERTEAFF,TGTGCCAGCAGCTTAAGGACAGAACGTACTGAAGCTTTCTTT
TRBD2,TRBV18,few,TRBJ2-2,CASSPTSGSANTGELFF,TGTGCCAGCTCACCGACTAGCGGGAGCGCGAACACCGGGGAGCTGTTTTTT
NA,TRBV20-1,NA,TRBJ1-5,CSAIKDSNQPQHF,TGCAGTGCTATCAAGGACAGCAATCAGCCCCAGCATTTT
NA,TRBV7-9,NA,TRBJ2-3,CASSQGTAFGMQYF,TGTGCCAGCAGCCAAGGGACCGCATTTGGTATGCAGTATTTT
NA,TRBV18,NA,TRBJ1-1,CASSPGGQDTEAFF,TGTGCCAGCTCACCAGGGGGCCAGGACACTGAAGCTTTCTTT
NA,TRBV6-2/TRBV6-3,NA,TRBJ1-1,CASSVGMNTEALF,TGTGCCAGCAGTGTCGGAATGAACACTGAAGCTCTCTTT
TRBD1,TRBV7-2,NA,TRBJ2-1,CASSFTPGTGSYNEQFF,TGTGCCAGCAGCTTCACCCCCGGGACAGGCAGCTACAATGAGCAGTTCTTC
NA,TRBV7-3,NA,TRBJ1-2,CASSPTPTVNGYTF,TGTGCCAGCAGCCCGACTCCGACAGTAAATGGCTACACCTTC
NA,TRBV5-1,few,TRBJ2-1,CASSLTANARYNEQFF,TGCGCCAGCAGCCTGACTGCTAACGCCCGGTACAATGAGCAGTTCTTC
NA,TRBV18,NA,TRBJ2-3,CASSPLSTSTDTQYF,TGTGCCAGCTCACCACTTTCGACAAGCACAGATACGCAGTATTTT
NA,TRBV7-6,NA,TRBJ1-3,CASSQQSGNTIYF,TGTGCCAGCAGCCAACAATCTGGAAACACCATATATTTT
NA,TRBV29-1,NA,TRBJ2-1,CSVEGGRDTYNEQFF,TGCAGCGTTGAGGGCGGACGCGACACCTACAATGAGCAGTTCTTC
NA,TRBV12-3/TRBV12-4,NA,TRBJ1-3,CASTVEEYTIYF,TGTGCCAGCACCGTCGAAGAATACACCATATATTTT
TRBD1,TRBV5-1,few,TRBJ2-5,CASSWTGPLQETQYF,TGCGCCAGCAGCTGGACAGGGCCATTACAAGAGACCCAGTACTTC
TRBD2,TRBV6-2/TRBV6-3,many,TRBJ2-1,CASYRWGGGTYNEQFF,TGTGCCAGCTACCGGTGGGGCGGGGGGACTTACAATGAGCAGTTCTTC
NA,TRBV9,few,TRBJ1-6,CASSVGDYNSPLHF,TGTGCCAGCAGCGTAGGGGACTATAATTCACCCCTCCACTTT
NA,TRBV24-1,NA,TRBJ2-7,CATDSTYEQYF,TGTGCCACCGATTCTACCTACGAGCAGTACTTC
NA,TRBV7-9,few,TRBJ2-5,CASTPAGGETQYF,TGTGCCAGCACCCCCGCGGGCGGGGAGACCCAGTACTTC
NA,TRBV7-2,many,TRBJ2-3,CASSLSFADTQYF,TGTGCCAGCAGCTTATCTTTCGCAGATACGCAGTATTTT
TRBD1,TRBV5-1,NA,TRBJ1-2,CASSRGQGAYGYTF,TGCGCCAGCAGCCGGGGACAGGGGGCCTATGGCTACACCTTC
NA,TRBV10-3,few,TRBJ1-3,CAISLTVSSPYTIYF,TGTGCCATCAGTTTAACGGTATCCTCCCCGTACACCATATATTTT
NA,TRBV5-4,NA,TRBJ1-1,CASRGGGRSTEAFF,TGTGCCAGCAGGGGGGGAGGGAGGAGCACTGAAGCTTTCTTT
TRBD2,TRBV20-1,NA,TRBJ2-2,CSAAGTSGFYTGELFF,TGCAGTGCCGCTGGGACTAGCGGGTTTTACACCGGGGAGCTGTTTTTT
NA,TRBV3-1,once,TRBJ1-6,CASSQGQIEDNSPLHF,TGTGCCAGCAGCCAAGGACAGATTGAGGATAATTCACCCCTCCACTTT
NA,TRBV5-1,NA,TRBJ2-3,CASSLADTRSLQYF,TGCGCCAGCAGCTTGGCGGACACCCGCAGTCTGCAGTATTTT